This entry concerns a single T cell receptor beta chain. Its antigen is not known. The CDR3 contains 16 residues. The V gene's germline CDR1 is SGHDN and CDR2 FVKESK. Trimming removed 0 bases at V and 6 bases at J, with 14 bases between. Each CDR3 protein is one row after TCRdb ran MiXCR on the RT-PCR reads. The sample yields hundreds of thousands of distinct CDR3 sequences, 10% to 15% seen once. The sample comes from a study of response to subunit inactivated influenza vaccine. Overall study results and limits: That few new T cells are recruited by each seasonal influenza vaccination was the authors' suggestion.

The clonotype was recovered from a man aged 50-60 years who received an inactivated influenza vaccine. The chain has TRBV14 and TRBJ2-2, with a weak D call TRBD2 (6 bases). The starting material was PBMCs from blood, obtained on the day of vaccination. The CDR3, as DNA: TGTGCCAGCAGCCAAGATTACGGGGGAGCCTCCGGGGAGCTGTTTTTT. It yields the protein CASSQDYGGASGELFF.